This T cell receptor (beta chain) derives from a study of cytomegalovirus exposure and HLA in healthy donors. Study overall: One earlier analysis, a look at approximately 180 million T cells, found about 100 million unique TCR beta sequences.

CDR1 and CDR2 from the germline V gene are SQVTM and ANQGSEA. CDR3 length: 12 amino acids. The PCR had 60 Vbeta and 13 Jbeta primers. Measured with immunoSEQ multiplex PCR; TCRdb has only the in-frame clones, and not every one. Seen here are 150,000 or so clones, approximately 70% observed once, and the top ten hold approximately 2%. These donors, healthy bone marrow donors, were studied. The gene calls are TRBV29-1 and TRBJ2-5, with 7 bases identical to TRBD2. The DNA end is more similar to TRBJ2-7, so the J call may be wrong. This receptor was obtained from a woman aged 55-75 years in good health and CMV-seropositive. The sequencing input was PBMCs. This CDR3 reads CSGGGELSEQYF. DNA for the CDR3: TGCAGCGGGGGAGGGGAACTAAGCGAGCAGTACTTC.